These 28 T cell receptor beta chains came from one sample sequenced in a study of blood T cell repertoires in COVID-19. Generated by immunoSEQ multiplex PCR, the TCRdb table keeps only in-frame clones and is missing some. This table holds 65,000 to 90,000 clones, roughly 80% found once. Sequencing was done on a sample of peripheral blood. Source of these receptors: a human donor in a cohort sampled during active COVID-19.

CDR3 in DNA: TGTGCCAGCAGTCCAGGGGTAGGCTACACCTTC. Translation gives CASSPGVGYTF. The chain employs TRBV28 and TRBJ1-2, with D perhaps matching TRBD1 (6 bases). The CDR3 covers 11 residues. From germline, CDR1 is MDHEN and CDR2 SYDVKM. Trimming removed 5 bases from V and 8 bases from J, with 9 bases in between.

The chain joins TRBV18 to TRBJ2-7, with 8 nucleotides matching TRBD1. CDR1 is KGHSH and CDR2 is LQKENI in the germline V gene. Trimming took 1 base from V and 5 from J; bases not matched to a gene: 4. The CDR3 contains 14 residues. DNA for the CDR3: TGTGCCAGCTCACCACGCGGGACAGGAAACGAGCAGTACTTC. Translation: CASSPRGTGNEQYF.

This clone appeared once. The chain combines TRBV6-1 with TRBJ2-3; 10 bases map to TRBD2. There are 16 residues in the CDR3. CDR1 is MNHNS and CDR2 is SASEGT in the germline V gene. J gave up 2 bases and V 4 bases, and 6 bases lay outside the gene matches. Here the CDR3 DNA reads TGTGCCAGCAGTGTAGCGGGGGGTGGTAACACAGATACGCAGTATTTT. It yields the protein CASSVAGGGNTDTQYF.

The CDR3 here is CASSYPGWELFF. The CDR3 region has the DNA TGTGCCAGCAGTTATCCAGGGTGGGAACTGTTTTTT. This chain connects TRBV27 to TRBJ1-4; a possible D gene is TRBD1 (5 bases). Trimming stripped 4 bases from V and 12 bases from J, with 12 bases between. CDR1 and CDR2 from the germline V gene are MNHEY and SMNVEV (reference sequence). This CDR3 comprises 12 residues.

The chain is built from TRBV5-1 and TRBJ1-6; D is possibly TRBD1 (6 bases). Trimming took off 3 bases at V and 9 bases at J, with 19 bases between the two ends. The CDR3 is made up of 16 amino acids. The V gene's germline CDR1 is SGHRS and CDR2 YFSETQ. For the CDR3, the DNA is TGCGCCAGCAGCTCAGACGAGGGGGGGCGAAGTTCACCCCTCCACTTT. Its translation: CASSSDEGGRSSPLHF.

The table lists this clone with a count of one. The chain is built from TRBV7-3 and TRBJ2-7; 9 nucleotides match TRBD1. V shed 5 bases and J 6 bases; nucleotides not matched to a gene: 8. The germline V gene encodes CDR1 SGHTA and CDR2 FQGTGA. This CDR3 contains 14 residues. The CDR3 reads CASSPDRGSSEQYF. CDR3 bases: TGTGCCAGCAGCCCGGACAGGGGATCGTCCGAGCAGTACTTC. The whole variable domain, filled in from reference TRBV7-3 and TRBJ2-7, reads GAGVSQTPSNKVTEKGKYVELRCDPISGHTALYWYRQSLGQGPEFLIYFQGTGAADDSGLPNDRFFAVRPEGSVSTLKIQRTERGDSAVYLCASSPDRGSSEQYFGPGTRLTVT.

The V gene is TRBV5-5, the J gene TRBJ2-7; TRBD1 matches 7 bases. Germline V gene data show CDR1 as SGHKS and CDR2 as YYEKEE (reference sequence). The CDR3 covers 15 residues. V dropped 1 base and J dropped 0; count of bases not matched to a gene: 4. The CDR3 DNA follows: TGTGCCAGCAGCTTGACAGGACAGGCCTCCTACGAGCAGTACTTC. Translated: CASSLTGQASYEQYF.

The chain employs TRBV11-3 and TRBJ1-1; TRBD1 aligns across 11 bases. CDR3 size: 16 residues. Germline CDR1 SGHNT, CDR2 YENEEA. V gave up 4 bases and J gave up 1 base; unmatched junction bases: 5. This CDR3 is CASSSRGQGENTEAFF. In nucleotides, the CDR3 is TGTGCCAGCAGCTCAAGGGGACAGGGGGAGAACACTGAAGCTTTCTTT.

The gene calls are TRBV7-2 and TRBJ2-5, with TRBD1 matching over 9 bases. The CDR3 contains 14 residues. Unmatched junction bases numbered 4, after V lost 2 bases and J lost 6 bases. Germline values: CDR1 SGHTA, CDR2 FQGNSA. CDR3 bases: TGTGCCAGCAGCTTAACAGGGGGCAGGCAGACCCAGTACTTC. Residues: CASSLTGGRQTQYF.

V is TRBV27 and J is TRBJ1-6; D is possibly TRBD1 (5 bases). This CDR3 region has 14 residues. Germline assignment: CDR1 MNHEY and CDR2 SMNVEV (reference sequence). The V and J ends lost 5 bases and 6 bases respectively, with 11 bases between them. The CDR3 nucleotides are TGTGCCAGCAGTCTCCGACAGTTTAATTCACCCCTCCACTTT. It encodes CASSLRQFNSPLHF.

The genes are TRBV11-2 and TRBJ2-7; D is uncertain. The CDR3 loop spans 13 amino acids. Trimming removed 5 bases from V and 2 bases from J, with 10 bases in between. Germline lookup yields CDR1 SGHAT and CDR2 FQNNGV. CDR3 amino acids: CASSRTVTYEQYF. CDR3 bases: TGTGCCAGCAGCCGTACGGTTACCTACGAGCAGTACTTC.

The rearrangement uses TRBV18 and TRBJ2-2; 10 nucleotides line up with TRBD1. Germline CDR1 and CDR2: KGHSH and LQKENI. There are 16 residues in the CDR3. J lost 7 bases, V lost 0 bases, and 5 bases had no gene match. The CDR3 DNA sequence: TGTGCCAGCTCACCACCTGGACAGGGGGATAGCGGGGAGCTGTTTTTT. Translated: CASSPPGQGDSGELFF. The variable domain in full, with the rest retrieved from reference TRBV18 and TRBJ2-2, is NAGVMQNPRHLVRRRGQEARLRCSPMKGHSHVYWYRQLPEEGLKFMVYLQKENIIDESGMPKERFSAEFPKEGPSILRIQQVVRGDSAAYFCASSPPGQGDSGELFFGEGSRLTVL.

This clone appeared once. The chain couples TRBV13 to TRBJ2-1; 8 bases match TRBD2. The CDR3 runs 14 residues. The ends lost 10 bases at V and 2 bases at J; junction bases unmatched: 7. In germline, CDR1 is PRHDT, CDR2 FYEKMQ (reference sequence). The CDR3 spells CATLKRGTYNEQFF. DNA of the CDR3: TGTGCCACCCTGAAGCGGGGGACCTACAATGAGCAGTTCTTC.

This chain connects TRBV29-1 to TRBJ2-3, with 7 bases matching TRBD2. CDR1 and CDR2 from the germline V gene are SQVTM and ANQGSEA. V shed 3 bases and J 4 bases; nucleotides not matched to a gene: 4. CDR3 length: 13 residues. The CDR3 is CSVDPGGADTQYF. The CDR3 DNA reads as TGCAGCGTTGATCCGGGGGGTGCAGATACGCAGTATTTT.

This clone showed up just once. The CDR3 DNA is TGTGCCAGCAGCTTCGGGGGGATTGGAATAGAGCAGTACTTC. The encoded protein is CASSFGGIGIEQYF. The chain combines TRBV5-4 with TRBJ2-7; 7 nucleotides align to TRBD2. Germline assignment: CDR1 SGHNT and CDR2 YYREEE (reference sequence). This CDR3 has 14 amino acids. With 2 bases clipped from V and 7 bases from J, the junction kept 9 bases outside the gene matches.

This clone was seen only once. V usage is TRBV19 and J usage is TRBJ2-7; tentative D call: TRBD1 (5 bases). V shed 1 base and J shed 1 base, with 8 bases lying between them. The CDR3 has 14 amino acids. Germline V gene lookup returns CDR1 LNHDA and CDR2 SQIVND (reference sequence). Here the CDR3 reads CASSIAGHSYEQYF. The CDR3 DNA sequence: TGTGCCAGTAGTATAGCTGGACATTCCTACGAGCAGTACTTC.

The V gene is TRBV9, the J gene TRBJ1-2; possibly TRBD1 for D (5 bases). The CDR3 has 15 amino acids. Trimming took off 0 bases at V and 4 bases at J, with 13 bases between the two ends. The germline V gene has CDR1 SGDLS and CDR2 YYNGEE. The CDR3 coding sequence is TGTGCCAGCAGCGTAGAGCGGGGGGGTGGCTATGGCTACACCTTC. Translating gives CASSVERGGGYGYTF.

The chain recombines TRBV7-2 with TRBJ1-2; the D is unclear. CDR1 and CDR2 (germline): SGHTA, FQGNSA. The V gene lost 5 bases and the J gene lost 4 bases, with 5 bases spanning the gap. The CDR3 runs 11 residues. The CDR3 is CASSGGYGYTF. CDR3 nucleotides: TGTGCCAGCAGCGGAGGCTATGGCTACACCTTC. Supplemented by reference TRBV7-2 and TRBJ1-2, the full variable domain reads GAGVSQSPSNKVTEKGKDVELRCDPISGHTALYWYRQSLGQGLEFLIYFQGNSAPDKSGLPSDRFSAERTGGSVSTLTIQRTQQEDSAVYLCASSGGYGYTFGSGTRLTVV.

The chain combines TRBV27 with TRBJ1-4, with a possible D match to TRBD1 (6 bases). Germline V gives CDR1 MNHEY, CDR2 SMNVEV (reference sequence). The CDR3 is 14 amino acids. The germline V and J ends were trimmed by 3 bases and 8 bases, with 13 bases remaining between them. The DNA for the CDR3 is TGTGCCAGCAGTTTCACAGGGCGGTTCGAAAAACTGTTTTTT. Translation: CASSFTGRFEKLFF. The entire variable domain, with the rest obtained from reference TRBV27 and TRBJ1-4, is as follows: EAQVTQNPRYLITVTGKKLTVTCSQNMNHEYMSWYRQDPGLGLRQIYYSMNVEVTDKGDVPEGYKVSRKEKRNFPLILESPSPNQTSLYFCASSFTGRFEKLFFGSGTQLSVL.

This clone was seen more than once but under ten times. The CDR3 region is CASSYPSGGLDTQYF. CDR3 DNA: TGTGCCAGCAGTTACCCCAGCGGGGGGCTGGATACGCAGTATTTT. The V call is TRBV6-5, the J call TRBJ2-3; TRBD2 agrees at 9 bases. The V and J ends lost 2 bases and 6 bases, in that order; junction bases with no gene match: 6. CDR1 is MNHEY, CDR2 SVGAGI, per germline. The length of the CDR3 is 15 residues.

The CDR3 nucleotides are TGTGCCAGTAGTAGTACCGGGACAGGGGACACCGGGGAGCTGTTTTTT. Its translation is CASSSTGTGDTGELFF. This chain uses TRBV19 with TRBJ2-2; 10 nucleotides match TRBD1. The germline gives CDR1 LNHDA, CDR2 SQIVND (reference sequence). The CDR3 has 16 residues. The J segment lost 3 bases and the V segment lost 4 bases, leaving 5 bases of the junction unmatched.

V usage is TRBV7-9 and J usage is TRBJ1-1; 11 positions match TRBD1. J lost 7 bases, V lost 4 bases, and 8 bases had no gene match. The CDR3 is made up of 15 amino acids. Germline values: CDR1 SEHNR, CDR2 FQNEAQ (reference sequence). The chain's CDR3 is CASSWGTGGTGEAFF. CDR3 sequence (DNA): TGTGCCAGCAGCTGGGGGACAGGGGGAACGGGTGAAGCTTTCTTT.

The rearrangement uses TRBV6-5 and TRBJ2-3, with TRBD1 as a possible D gene (5 bases). Germline V gene data show CDR1 as MNHEY and CDR2 as SVGAGI. This CDR3 is 15 amino acids long. V lost 2 bases to trimming and J lost 8 bases, with 17 bases between them. The CDR3 loop reads CASSYPGQGKGTQYF. CDR3 coding DNA: TGTGCCAGCAGTTACCCAGGGCAGGGCAAAGGTACGCAGTATTTT.

The V gene is TRBV24-1, the J gene TRBJ2-1, with 9 bases that match TRBD2. Germline V gene data show CDR1 as KGHDR and CDR2 as SFDVKD. V trimming: 3 bases; J trimming: 8 bases; junction bases outside the gene matches: 10. The CDR3 has 16 amino acids. The CDR3: CATSDPRVAGVHEQFF. The CDR3 DNA reads as TGTGCCACCAGTGATCCCCGAGTAGCGGGGGTTCATGAGCAGTTCTTC.

The chain carries TRBV18 and TRBJ2-7; D may be TRBD2 (5 bases). The CDR3 length is 14 residues. V lost 4 bases and J 2 bases, leaving 12 bases between the germline ends. The germline CDR1 and CDR2 sequences are KGHSH and LQKENI. CDR3 sequence reads: CASSLRGIPYEQYF. As DNA, the CDR3 is TGTGCCAGCTCACTCCGGGGAATCCCCTACGAGCAGTACTTC. Full variable domain (rest looked up from reference TRBV18 and TRBJ2-7): NAGVMQNPRHLVRRRGQEARLRCSPMKGHSHVYWYRQLPEEGLKFMVYLQKENIIDESGMPKERFSAEFPKEGPSILRIQQVVRGDSAAYFCASSLRGIPYEQYFGPGTRLTVT.

V is TRBV6-5 and J is TRBJ2-1; 7 positions agree with TRBD2. Germline V gene sequence: CDR1 MNHEY, CDR2 SVGAGI. The trim removed 8 bases at V and 2 bases at J, leaving 9 bases unmatched. This CDR3 has 15 residues. The CDR3 spells CASGDLAEAYNEQFF. The DNA of the CDR3 is TGTGCCAGCGGAGACCTAGCGGAGGCCTACAATGAGCAGTTCTTC.

This chain joins TRBV3-1 (or the pseudogene TRBV3-2) and TRBJ1-2; D is undetermined. The ends were cut back, 8 bases at V and 0 bases at J, with 13 bases in the middle. The CDR3 totals 14 residues. Germline CDR1 LGHDT, CDR2 YNNKEL (reference sequence). The CDR3 region has the DNA TGTGCCAGCTACCCAGGAAACTCTAACTATGGCTACACCTTC. Its protein is CASYPGNSNYGYTF.

The V and J genes are TRBV4-3 and TRBJ1-1, with 10 bases identical to TRBD1. There are 15 residues in the CDR3. Losses at the gene ends were 4 bases for V and 5 bases for J; bases not matched to a gene: 7. The germline V gene encodes CDR1 LGHNA and CDR2 YSLEER. The CDR3: CASSLYWTGGTEAFF. The CDR3 region has the DNA TGCGCCAGCAGCCTATACTGGACAGGGGGGACTGAAGCTTTCTTT.